The source of this T cell receptor (beta chain) is a study of shared clonotypes between healthy human individuals. There are many counts of this clone. The CDR3 spans 15 residues. Germline CDR1 reads MNHNS; CDR2 reads SASEGT. V shed 8 bases, J shed 5 bases, and the junction held 10 bases outside the gene matches. Clones were read by immunoSEQ multiplex PCR, and TCRdb kept only the in-frame ones, dropping some. The repertoire includes some 1 million clones, roughly 80% of them detected once, and 1.4% to 1.5% sits in the top ten. Sequencing input: memory CD4+ T cells sorted from blood. Specified subset: CD45RA-negative fraction. The rearrangement links TRBV6-1 to TRBJ2-1, with 9 bases matching TRBD2. The source is a man aged 18 to 30 in good health. The CDR3 loop is CASAVGQRGDNEQFF. The CDR3, as DNA: TGTGCCAGCGCGGTCGGTCAGCGGGGGGACAATGAGCAGTTCTTC.